Reported below is one T cell receptor (beta chain). These data are taken from a study of blood T cell repertoires in COVID-19. Overall study context: Nucleic acid was either cDNA or gDNA, and it came from T cells, B-cell-depleted T cells, or PBMCs.

CDR3 length: 16 amino acids. V shed 3 bases and J 3 bases; nucleotides not matched to a gene: 9. Looked up from germline, CDR1 is KGHSH and CDR2 is LQKENI. Original methodology: Reference gene primer amplification gave nucleated cell count estimates. TCRdb's copy holds only in-frame clones and misses some; the assay was immunoSEQ multiplex PCR. V and J calls and clone size follow that table, whereas D and trimming were derived from the DNA. Here the sample spans 120,000 to 150,000 clones, more than 70% being singletons. Sequenced material: peripheral blood. This chain connects TRBV18 to TRBJ1-2; TRBD1 matches 8 bases. The sequence was obtained from a man aged 50-60 years with active or convalescent COVID-19. The CDR3 reads CASSPTSGQAYYGYTF. Here the CDR3 DNA reads TGTGCCAGCTCACCCACTTCGGGACAGGCCTACTATGGCTACACCTTC.